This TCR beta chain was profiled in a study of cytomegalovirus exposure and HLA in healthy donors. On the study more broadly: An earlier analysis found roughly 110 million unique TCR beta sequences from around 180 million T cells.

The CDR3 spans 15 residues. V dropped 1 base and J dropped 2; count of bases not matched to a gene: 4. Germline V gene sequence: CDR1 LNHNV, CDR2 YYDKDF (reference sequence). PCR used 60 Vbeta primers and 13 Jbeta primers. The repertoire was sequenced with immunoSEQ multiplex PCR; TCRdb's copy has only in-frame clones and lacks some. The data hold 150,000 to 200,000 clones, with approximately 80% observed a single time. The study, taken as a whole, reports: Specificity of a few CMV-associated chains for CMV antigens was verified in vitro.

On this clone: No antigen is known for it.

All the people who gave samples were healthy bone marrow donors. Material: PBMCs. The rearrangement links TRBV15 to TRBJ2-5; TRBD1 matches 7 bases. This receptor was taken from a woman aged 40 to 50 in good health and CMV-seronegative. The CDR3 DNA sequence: TGTGCCACCAGCAGAGGAAGGGGACAGCAAGAGACCCAGTACTTC. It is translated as CATSRGRGQQETQYF.